What follows are 20 T cell receptor beta chains derived from one specimen sequenced in a study of cytotoxic CD8 clonotypes in ibrutinib-treated CLL. Using immunoSEQ multiplex PCR, the repertoire was profiled, and TCRdb retains in-frame clones only, with some absent. The sample has 70,000 to 85,000 clones; more than 75% are singletons. This specimen consisted of PBMCs, obtained at disease progression, from a patient treated with ibrutinib. These receptors all come from a human donor with chronic lymphocytic leukemia.

This clone was seen only once. The chain joins TRBV6-1 to TRBJ2-3; no clear D. Germline CDR1 reads MNHNS; CDR2 reads SASEGT. This CDR3 region has 15 residues. The ends were cut back, 5 bases at V and 3 bases at J, with 15 bases in the middle. This CDR3 is CASSQSLGITDTQYF. The DNA for the CDR3 is TGTGCCAGCAGTCAATCTCTTGGGATTACAGATACGCAGTATTTT.

This sequence joins TRBV18 and TRBJ1-2, with 9 bases aligning to TRBD1. The germline CDR1 and CDR2 sequences are KGHSH and LQKENI. This CDR3 comprises 13 residues. V shed 6 bases and J 6 bases; nucleotides not matched to a gene: 5. The DNA for the CDR3 is TGTGCCAGCTCGTCGGACAGGGGCAATGGCTACACCTTC. Its translation: CASSSDRGNGYTF.

The chain uses TRBV12-5 and TRBJ2-3, with D perhaps TRBD1 or TRBD2 (5 bases each). CDR1 LGHNT and CDR2 FRNRAP come from the germline V gene. V gave up 5 bases and J gave up 1 base, with 7 bases separating them. CDR3 length: 13 residues. CDR3 bases: TGTGCTAGTGGTCGGGACGGCACAGATACGCAGTATTTT. This encodes CASGRDGTDTQYF.

This clone was detected only a few times. The CDR3 loop reads CASSPPGRVSGNTIYF. CDR3 DNA sequence: TGTGCCAGCTCACCCCCGGGACGGGTCTCTGGAAACACCATATATTTT. V usage is TRBV18 and J usage is TRBJ1-3; D is perhaps TRBD1 (5 bases). Looked up from germline, CDR1 is KGHSH and CDR2 is LQKENI. The ends were cut back, 3 bases at V and 0 bases at J, with 12 bases in the middle. The CDR3 loop spans 16 amino acids.

The chain recombines TRBV6-5 with TRBJ1-2, with D unresolved. This CDR3 comprises 13 residues. Looked up from germline, CDR1 is MNHEY and CDR2 is SVGAGI. Between the trimmed V and J ends, which lost 6 bases and 6 bases, there was a span of 14 bases. CDR3 in DNA: TGTGCCAGCAGAGAGAAAGGAATCGATGGCTACACCTTC. Protein: CASREKGIDGYTF.

The V call is TRBV6-1, the J call TRBJ1-3, with 7 nucleotides matching TRBD1. J gave up 3 bases and V 8 bases, and 7 bases lay outside the gene matches. This CDR3 spans 14 amino acids. Germline V CDR1 and CDR2: MNHNS, SASEGT. This chain's CDR3 is CASRHRGFGNTIYF. In nucleotides, the CDR3 is TGTGCCAGCCGACACAGGGGTTTTGGAAACACCATATATTTT.

V and J are TRBV10-3 and TRBJ2-2, with 10 bases lining up with TRBD1. The CDR3 is 16 amino acids. The J segment lost 5 bases and the V segment lost 6 bases, leaving 9 bases of the junction unmatched. Per the germline V gene, CDR1 is ENHRY and CDR2 is SYGVKD. The CDR3 reads CAIRRTWTGGTGELFF. The CDR3 coding sequence is TGTGCCATCAGGAGAACCTGGACAGGGGGTACCGGGGAGCTGTTTTTT.

V usage is TRBV18 and J usage is TRBJ1-1, with 7 bases aligning to TRBD1. The CDR3 is made up of 12 amino acids. Germline CDR1 is KGHSH and CDR2 is LQKENI. J lost 8 bases, V lost 3 bases, and 3 bases had no gene match. Here the CDR3 DNA reads TGTGCCAGCTCACCGGGGACAGAAGAAGCTTTCTTT. As protein: CASSPGTEEAFF.

DNA of the CDR3: TGTGCCATCAGTGTCGGGACAGGGCGGGCTCTGGATACGCAGTATTTT. Translation gives CAISVGTGRALDTQYF. This chain uses TRBV10-3 with TRBJ2-3; 9 bases align to TRBD1. J gave up 6 bases and V 4 bases, and 11 bases lay outside the gene matches. CDR1 is ENHRY, CDR2 SYGVKD, per germline. The length of the CDR3 is 16 residues.

This clone occurred once. The chain carries TRBV10-2 and TRBJ2-1, with TRBD2 matching 8 bases. The CDR3 covers 16 residues. From germline, CDR1 is WSHSY and CDR2 SAAADI. V lost 8 bases and J lost 1; bases outside the gene matches: 10. This CDR3 reads CASSTPRGASYNEQFF. The DNA for the CDR3 is TGCGCCAGCTCTACACCGCGGGGGGCATCCTACAATGAGCAGTTCTTC.

This clone was seen a handful of times. The rearrangement uses TRBV6-1 and TRBJ1-1, with D unresolved. The V and J ends lost 2 bases and 0 bases respectively, with 13 bases between them. CDR1 MNHNS and CDR2 SASEGT come from the germline V gene. CDR3 length equals 16 residues. CDR3 protein: CASSELTWAMNTEAFF. DNA of the CDR3: TGTGCCAGCAGTGAACTGACGTGGGCCATGAACACTGAAGCTTTCTTT.

This clone occurred once. The V and J genes are TRBV7-8 and TRBJ2-7; TRBD2 matches at 8 bases. Trimming at V came to 5 bases and at J to 3 bases, leaving 9 bases not matched to a gene. From germline, CDR1 is SGHVS and CDR2 FQNEAQ. The CDR3 runs 15 residues. This CDR3 reads CASSPWGGGSYEQYF. The CDR3, as DNA: TGTGCCAGCAGCCCGTGGGGCGGGGGGAGCTACGAGCAGTACTTC.

This chain joins TRBV27 and TRBJ2-7; D is unresolved. V was shortened by 6 bases and J by 2 bases, with 11 bases between the two germline ends. Germline V gene lookup returns CDR1 MNHEY and CDR2 SMNVEV (reference sequence). The CDR3 is made up of 13 amino acids. This chain's CDR3 is CASRLTPTYEQYF. CDR3 bases: TGTGCCAGCAGGCTGACACCCACCTACGAGCAGTACTTC.

The chain employs TRBV5-1 and TRBJ2-1; 14 nucleotides match TRBD2. With V trimmed by 4 bases and J by 0 bases, 6 bases remained unmatched. The CDR3 runs 18 residues. Germline CDR1 and CDR2: SGHRS and YFSETQ. The CDR3 nucleotides read TGCGCCAGCAGCCGACTAGCGGGAGGGCCCTACTCCTACAATGAGCAGTTCTTC. Its translation: CASSRLAGGPYSYNEQFF.

This clone was observed a handful of times. This chain uses TRBV7-3 with TRBJ2-2, with TRBD2 identical over 7 bases. This CDR3 region has 15 residues. Per the germline V gene, CDR1 is SGHTA and CDR2 is FQGTGA. V gave up 2 bases and J gave up 6 bases; unmatched junction bases: 6. Here the CDR3 DNA reads TGTGCCAGCAGCTTACTTGCGGGAGTTTCCGGGGAGCTGTTTTTT. It codes for CASSLLAGVSGELFF.

This clone was seen only once. The chain links TRBV10-3 to TRBJ2-2; the match to TRBD2 covers 7 bases. The junction had 13 bases not matched to a gene; V was cut back by 11 bases and J by 4 bases. Germline V gene sequence: CDR1 ENHRY, CDR2 SYGVKD. This CDR3 is 15 amino acids long. CDR3 amino acids: CAVAPLARSTGELFF. The CDR3 DNA sequence: TGTGCCGTGGCTCCACTAGCGCGGAGCACCGGGGAGCTGTTTTTT.

The V gene is TRBV12-5, the J gene TRBJ1-2; 7 bases map to TRBD1. Germline V lookup: CDR1 LGHNT, CDR2 FRNRAP. J was trimmed by 2 bases and V by 2 bases; bases with no gene match: 11. This CDR3 region has 17 residues. The CDR3 DNA is TGTGCTAGTGGTTTGCCACATAACAGGGGTAAGAACTATGGCTACACCTTC. Translation: CASGLPHNRGKNYGYTF. The whole variable domain, filled in from reference TRBV12-5 and TRBJ1-2, reads DARVTQTPRHKVTEMGQEVTMRCQPILGHNTVFWYRQTMMQGLELLAYFRNRAPLDDSGMPKDRFSAEMPDATLATLKIQPSEPRDSAVYFCASGLPHNRGKNYGYTFGSGTRLTVV.

The chain links TRBV7-9 to TRBJ1-2; no clear D gene. The V end lost 5 bases, the J end lost 1 base, and 11 bases lay between the germline ends. The length of the CDR3 is 14 residues. CDR1 and CDR2 from the germline V gene are SEHNR and FQNEAQ (reference sequence). The DNA of the CDR3 is TGTGCCAGCAGCGCCGGGTCCCTTAACTATGGCTACACCTTC. Its translation: CASSAGSLNYGYTF.

J is TRBJ2-1 and V is TRBV10-3; 11 bases are a match to TRBD2. With 4 bases clipped from V and 15 bases from J, the junction kept 14 bases outside the gene matches. The CDR3 has 15 amino acids. Germline V gene lookup returns CDR1 ENHRY and CDR2 SYGVKD. CDR3 DNA: TGTGCCATCAGTGGGCTACTAGCGGGGGCCGCCCGTCCGTTCTTC. Amino acid sequence: CAISGLLAGAARPFF.

V gene TRBV19 combines with J gene TRBJ2-7; the D gene is possibly TRBD1 (6 bases). Germline CDR1 LNHDA, CDR2 SQIVND (reference sequence). Trimming took off 8 bases at V and 3 bases at J, with 14 bases between the two ends. The CDR3 contains 13 residues. The CDR3 is CASGVGANYEQYF. The CDR3 DNA reads as TGTGCCAGTGGCGTGGGGGCAAACTACGAGCAGTACTTC.